This paragraph covers one T cell receptor beta chain sequence. Its antigen is undetermined. This sample was taken from a study of vaccination and CD4 T cells after COVID-19. Looking at the study overall: Sampling that followed vaccination took place a median approximately 72 days after dose two, within a range of 14 to 241. From HCoV-229E, HCoV-OC43, HCoV-NL63 and SARS-CoV-2, overlapping spike peptides were used to stimulate the cells. For control cultures, the treatment was a CEFX pool, an HIV-1 Nef pool, or no peptide.

Regarding treatment: roughly 10-day PBMC culture with coronavirus spike peptide pools or control peptides (ViraFEST assay). For ViraFEST, peptide pools expanded antigen-specific T cells, after which the TCRs were sequenced. Sequence data for DNA of cultured CD4+ T cells were generated by the Oncomine TCR Beta short-read assay. TCRdb independently ran MiXCR on the PCR reads; one entry per CDR3 protein. The table records about 20,000 distinct CDR3 sequences, under 70% of them present only once. The CDR3 has 13 amino acids. V lost 4 bases, J lost 2 bases, and 9 bases lay in between. Germline values: CDR1 MNHNS, CDR2 SASEGT.

The specimen was CD4+ T cells from blood, cultured in vitro. The TCR was taken from a human donor who had recovered from COVID-19. The chain carries TRBV6-1 and TRBJ2-7, with a tentative D call TRBD2 (6 bases). CDR3: CASSGGRPYEQYF. CDR3 nucleotide sequence: TGTGCCAGCAGTGGAGGGAGGCCCTACGAGCAGTACTTC.